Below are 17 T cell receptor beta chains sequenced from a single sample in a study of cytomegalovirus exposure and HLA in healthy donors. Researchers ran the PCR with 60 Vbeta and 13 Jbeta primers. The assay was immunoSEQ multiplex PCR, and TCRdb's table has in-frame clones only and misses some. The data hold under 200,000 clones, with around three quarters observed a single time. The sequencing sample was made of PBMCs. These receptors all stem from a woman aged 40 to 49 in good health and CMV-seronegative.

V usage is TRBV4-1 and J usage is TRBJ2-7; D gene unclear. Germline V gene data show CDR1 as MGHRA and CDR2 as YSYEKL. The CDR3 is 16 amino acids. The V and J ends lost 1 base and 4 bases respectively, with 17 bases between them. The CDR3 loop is CASSQAPIRAKYEQYF. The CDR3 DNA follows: TGCGCCAGCAGCCAAGCCCCCATACGAGCTAAATACGAGCAGTACTTC.

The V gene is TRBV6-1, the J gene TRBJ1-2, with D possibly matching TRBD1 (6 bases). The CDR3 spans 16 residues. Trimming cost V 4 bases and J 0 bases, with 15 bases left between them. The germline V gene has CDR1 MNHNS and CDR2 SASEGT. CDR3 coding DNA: TGTGCCAGCAGTGGCGGGTCAGGGGCCTCTAACTATGGCTACACCTTC. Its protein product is CASSGGSGASNYGYTF.

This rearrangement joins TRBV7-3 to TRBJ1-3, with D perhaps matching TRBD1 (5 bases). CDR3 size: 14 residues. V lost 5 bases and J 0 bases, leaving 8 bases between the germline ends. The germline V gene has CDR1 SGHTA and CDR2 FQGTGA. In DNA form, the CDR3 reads TGTGCCAGCAGCGAAGGGGTCTCTGGAAACACCATATATTTT. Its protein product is CASSEGVSGNTIYF.

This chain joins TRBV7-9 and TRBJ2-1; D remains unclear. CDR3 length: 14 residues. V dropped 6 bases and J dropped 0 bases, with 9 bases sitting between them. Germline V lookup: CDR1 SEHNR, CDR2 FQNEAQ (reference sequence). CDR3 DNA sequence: TGTGCCAGCAGGCATGGCCTCTCCTACAATGAGCAGTTCTTC. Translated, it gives CASRHGLSYNEQFF.

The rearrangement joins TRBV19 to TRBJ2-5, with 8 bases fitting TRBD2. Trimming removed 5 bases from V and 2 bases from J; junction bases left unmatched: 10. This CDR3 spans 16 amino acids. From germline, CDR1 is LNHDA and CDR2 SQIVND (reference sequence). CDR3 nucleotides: TGTGCCAGTAGTCCCCTGAGCGGGGGTGGGCAAGAGACCCAGTACTTC. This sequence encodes CASSPLSGGGQETQYF.

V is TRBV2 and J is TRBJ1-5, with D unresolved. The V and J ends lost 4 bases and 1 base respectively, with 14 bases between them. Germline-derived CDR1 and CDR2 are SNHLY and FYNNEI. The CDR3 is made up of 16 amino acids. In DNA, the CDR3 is TGTGCCAGCAGTGCTTTGCGAATAAGAAGCAATCAGCCCCAGCATTTT. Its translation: CASSALRIRSNQPQHF.

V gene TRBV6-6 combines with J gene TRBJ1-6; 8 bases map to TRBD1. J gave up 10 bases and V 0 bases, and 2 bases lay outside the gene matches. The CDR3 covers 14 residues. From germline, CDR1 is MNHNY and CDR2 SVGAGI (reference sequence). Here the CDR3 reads CASSYSGDRSPLHF. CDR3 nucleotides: TGTGCCAGCAGTTACTCGGGGGACAGGTCACCCCTCCACTTT.

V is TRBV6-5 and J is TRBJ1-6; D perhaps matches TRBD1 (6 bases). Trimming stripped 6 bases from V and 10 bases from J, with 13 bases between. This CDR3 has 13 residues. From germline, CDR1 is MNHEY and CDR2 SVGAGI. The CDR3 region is CASRMTGYSPLHF. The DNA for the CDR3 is TGTGCCAGCAGAATGACAGGTTACTCACCCCTCCACTTT.

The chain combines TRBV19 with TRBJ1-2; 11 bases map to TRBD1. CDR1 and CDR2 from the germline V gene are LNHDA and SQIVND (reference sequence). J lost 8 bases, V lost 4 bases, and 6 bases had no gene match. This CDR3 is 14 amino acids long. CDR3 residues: CASSTGQGARGYTF. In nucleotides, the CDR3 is TGTGCCAGTAGTACCGGACAGGGGGCGCGGGGCTACACCTTC.

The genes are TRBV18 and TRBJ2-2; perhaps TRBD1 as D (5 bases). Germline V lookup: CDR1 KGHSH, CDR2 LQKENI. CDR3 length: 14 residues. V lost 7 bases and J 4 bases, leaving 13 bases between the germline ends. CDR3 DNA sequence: TGTGCCAGCTTTCGACAGTATGCCACCGGGGAGCTGTTTTTT. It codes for CASFRQYATGELFF. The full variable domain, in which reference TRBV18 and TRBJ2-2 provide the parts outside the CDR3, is NAGVMQNPRHLVRRRGQEARLRCSPMKGHSHVYWYRQLPEEGLKFMVYLQKENIIDESGMPKERFSAEFPKEGPSILRIQQVVRGDSAAYFCASFRQYATGELFFGEGSRLTVL.

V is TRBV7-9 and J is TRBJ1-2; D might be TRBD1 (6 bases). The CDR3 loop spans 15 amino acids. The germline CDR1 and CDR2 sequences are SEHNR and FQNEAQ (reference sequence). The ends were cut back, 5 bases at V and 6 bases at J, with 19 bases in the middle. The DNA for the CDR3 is TGTGCCAGCAGCACTGGGGGGGCAGGGGAACATGGCTACACCTTC. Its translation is CASSTGGAGEHGYTF.

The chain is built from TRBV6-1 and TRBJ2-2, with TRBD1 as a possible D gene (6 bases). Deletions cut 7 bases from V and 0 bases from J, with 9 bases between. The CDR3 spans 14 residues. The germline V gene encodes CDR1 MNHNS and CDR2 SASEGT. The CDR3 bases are TGTGCCAGCACCCAGGGGCCGAACACCGGGGAGCTGTTTTTT. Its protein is CASTQGPNTGELFF.

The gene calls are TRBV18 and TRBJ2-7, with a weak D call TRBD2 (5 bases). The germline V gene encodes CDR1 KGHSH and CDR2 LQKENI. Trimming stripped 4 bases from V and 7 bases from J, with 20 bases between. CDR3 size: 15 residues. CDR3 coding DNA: TGTGCCAGCTCACATGACGGGGTGGCGACGTCAGAGCAGTACTTC. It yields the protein CASSHDGVATSEQYF.

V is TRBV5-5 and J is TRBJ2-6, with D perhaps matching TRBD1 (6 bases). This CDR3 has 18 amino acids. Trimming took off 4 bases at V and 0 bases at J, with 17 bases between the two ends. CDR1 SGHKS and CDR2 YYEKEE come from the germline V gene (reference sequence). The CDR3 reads CASSLSNGQLSGANVLTF. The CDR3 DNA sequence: TGTGCCAGCAGCCTATCTAATGGACAGCTCTCTGGGGCCAACGTCCTGACTTTC.

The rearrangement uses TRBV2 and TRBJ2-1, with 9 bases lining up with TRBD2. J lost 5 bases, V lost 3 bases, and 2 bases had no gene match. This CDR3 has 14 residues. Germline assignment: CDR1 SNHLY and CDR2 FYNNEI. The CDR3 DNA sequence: TGTGCCAGCAGTGAGGGACTAGCCGACAATGAGCAGTTCTTC. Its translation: CASSEGLADNEQFF.

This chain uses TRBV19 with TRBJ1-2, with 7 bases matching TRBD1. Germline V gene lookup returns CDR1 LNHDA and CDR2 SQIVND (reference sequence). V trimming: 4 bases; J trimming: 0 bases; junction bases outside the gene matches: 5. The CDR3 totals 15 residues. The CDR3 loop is CASSTRTGPNYGYTF. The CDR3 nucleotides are TGTGCCAGTAGTACCAGGACAGGACCTAACTATGGCTACACCTTC.

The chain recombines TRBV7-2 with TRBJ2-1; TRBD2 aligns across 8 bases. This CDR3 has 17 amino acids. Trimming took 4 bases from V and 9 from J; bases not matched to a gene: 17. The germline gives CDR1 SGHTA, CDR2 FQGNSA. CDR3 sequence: CASSYPGGAGADTEQFF. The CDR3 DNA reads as TGTGCCAGCAGCTACCCGGGAGGAGCGGGAGCCGACACTGAGCAGTTCTTC.